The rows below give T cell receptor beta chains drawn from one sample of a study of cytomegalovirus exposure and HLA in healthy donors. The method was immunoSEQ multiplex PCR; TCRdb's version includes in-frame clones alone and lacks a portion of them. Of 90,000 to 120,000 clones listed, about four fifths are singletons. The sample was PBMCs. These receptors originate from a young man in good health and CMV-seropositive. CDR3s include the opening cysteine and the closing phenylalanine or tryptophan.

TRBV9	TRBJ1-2	CASSALWTGGYGYTF
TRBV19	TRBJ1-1	CASSNQRTEAFF
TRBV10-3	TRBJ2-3	CATGLAGGVTDTQYF
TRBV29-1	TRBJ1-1	CSVAPGGGNTEAFF
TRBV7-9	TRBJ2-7	CSSSSGQGGDF
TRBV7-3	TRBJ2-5	CASSLTLGETQYF
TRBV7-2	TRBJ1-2	CASSTGDRVYGYTF
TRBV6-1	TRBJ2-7	CASRASGTSRYEQYF
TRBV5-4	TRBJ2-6	CASSFTTGATSGANGLTF
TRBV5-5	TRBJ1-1	CASSFSQGGMPEAFF
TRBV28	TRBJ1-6	CASSLPRGVSPLHF
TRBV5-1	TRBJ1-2	CASSRPGSGYTF
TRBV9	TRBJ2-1	CASSVGGGTFNEQFF
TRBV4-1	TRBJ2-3	CASSQAPGLELDTQYF
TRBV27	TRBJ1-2	CASSSGTGGVRSHGYTF
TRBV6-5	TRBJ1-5	CASSSYRDRPQHF
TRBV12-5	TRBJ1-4	CASGLGLQGGEKLFF
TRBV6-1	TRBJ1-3	CASETSGNTIYF
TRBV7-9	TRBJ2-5	CSSTPRGLAGKETQYF
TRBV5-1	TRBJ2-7	CASSSLTFNVGYEQYF
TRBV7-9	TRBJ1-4	CSSSPELSEKLFF
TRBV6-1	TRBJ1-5	CASSEMGQGNQPQHF
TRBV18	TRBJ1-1	CASSPWTGSNTEAFF
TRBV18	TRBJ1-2	CASSQDLDSNYGYTF
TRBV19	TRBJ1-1	CASRSGQGGAEAFF
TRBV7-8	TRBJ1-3	CASSPRATGARGNTIYF
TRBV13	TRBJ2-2	CASSPQNTGELFF
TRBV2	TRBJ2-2	CASSDILRGTGELFF
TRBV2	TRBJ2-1	CASSENRGGYDEQFF
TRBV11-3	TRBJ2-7	CVTPASRGGEYEQYF
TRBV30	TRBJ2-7	CAWTSGLVRSYEQYF
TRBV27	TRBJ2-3	CASRLSGNLWADTQYF
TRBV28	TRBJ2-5	CASSPAGGPETQYF
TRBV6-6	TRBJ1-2	CASSSGQGDGYTF
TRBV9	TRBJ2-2	CASSVATRGQVGELFF
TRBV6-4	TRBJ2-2	CASSAGTSNTGELFF
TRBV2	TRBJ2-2	CASSEVGTANTGELFF
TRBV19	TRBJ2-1	CASSILSRAFPSKIKGTAYNEQFF
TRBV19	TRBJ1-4	CASSPGAGGFKGEKLFF
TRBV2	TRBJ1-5	CASNPSAGQGAGASNQPQHF
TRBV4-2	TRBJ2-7	CASSQGAEQYF
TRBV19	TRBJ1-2	CASSIVYGLNYGYTF
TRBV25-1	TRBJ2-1	CASSEGGGYNEQFF
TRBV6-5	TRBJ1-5	CASRLTGGQPQHF
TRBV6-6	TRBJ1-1	CASRLQGPKNTEAFF
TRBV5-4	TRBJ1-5	CASSLDRGDQPQHF
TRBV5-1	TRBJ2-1	CASSSILAGGNEQFF
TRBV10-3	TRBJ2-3	CAISTDGDRADTQYF
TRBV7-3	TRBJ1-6	CASSLRRSSPLHF
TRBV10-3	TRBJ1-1	CAISESDQGTEAFF